These 29 T cell receptor beta chains were sequenced from one sample in a study of blood T cell repertoires in COVID-19. Measured with immunoSEQ multiplex PCR; TCRdb has only the in-frame clones, and not every one. The sample lists under 45,000 clones, about 86% seen once, with 4.5% to 6.5% in the top ten. The sequenced sample was peripheral blood. These receptor sequences come from a man aged 35 to 55 with active COVID-19.

V gene TRBV28 combines with J gene TRBJ1-2; weak D call: TRBD1 (6 bases). V was clipped by 4 bases and J by 5 bases, with 11 bases between them. Germline V gene lookup returns CDR1 MDHEN and CDR2 SYDVKM. The CDR3 is made up of 13 amino acids. CDR3 region: CASSSTGKYGYTF. The CDR3 DNA is TGTGCCAGCAGTTCCACAGGGAAATATGGCTACACCTTC.

The chain recombines TRBV19 with TRBJ2-5; 8 nucleotides agree with TRBD1. The tail of the sequence fits TRBJ2-7 better, so the J call may be wrong. The CDR3 contains 14 residues. Germline values: CDR1 LNHDA, CDR2 SQIVND (reference sequence). In DNA form, the CDR3 reads TGTGCCAGTAGTATCACAGGGGGGAACTACGAGCAGTACTTC. Protein product: CASSITGGNYEQYF.

The chain joins TRBV19 to TRBJ1-3; no clear D gene. CDR1 and CDR2 (germline): LNHDA, SQIVND (reference sequence). This CDR3 has 15 residues. Trimming cost V 2 bases and J 1 base, with 9 bases left between them. CDR3 sequence reads: CASSISPNSGNTIYF. The CDR3 region has the DNA TGTGCCAGTAGTATAAGTCCTAATTCTGGAAACACCATATATTTT.

The chain recombines TRBV30 with TRBJ2-7; TRBD1 agrees at 7 bases. V lost 1 base, J lost 3 bases, and 6 bases stayed unmatched. Germline lookup yields CDR1 GTSNPN and CDR2 SVGIG (reference sequence). The CDR3 runs 14 residues. DNA for the CDR3: TGTGCCTGGAGTGCATGGACAGGTCGCTACGAGCAGTACTTC. It encodes CAWSAWTGRYEQYF.

V is TRBV18 and J is TRBJ1-3, with D possibly TRBD1 on 5 matching bases. This CDR3 comprises 18 residues. V was clipped by 3 bases and J by 0 bases, with 18 bases between them. Germline V CDR1 and CDR2: KGHSH, LQKENI. This CDR3 is CASSPFARAESSGNTIYF. The CDR3 region has the DNA TGTGCCAGCTCACCTTTCGCCAGGGCCGAGAGCTCTGGAAACACCATATATTTT.

The V and J genes are TRBV2 and TRBJ1-4; D gene unclear. The CDR3 covers 14 residues. V was trimmed by 3 bases and J by 4 bases, leaving 9 bases between them. Germline CDR1 reads SNHLY; CDR2 reads FYNNEI. The CDR3 sequence is CASSDGQVNEKLFF. CDR3 in DNA: TGTGCCAGCAGTGATGGGCAGGTTAATGAAAAACTGTTTTTT.

The chain couples TRBV4-2 to TRBJ2-5; no clear D. The germline gives CDR1 LGHNA, CDR2 YNFKEQ. This CDR3 contains 15 residues. The V gene lost 1 base and the J gene lost 3 bases, with 12 bases spanning the gap. The CDR3 bases are TGTGCCAGCAGCCAAGGGCAGTTAACCGAAGAGACCCAGTACTTC. Its protein product is CASSQGQLTEETQYF.

The chain uses TRBV30 and TRBJ2-3; D call uncertain. The germline gives CDR1 GTSNPN, CDR2 SVGIG (reference sequence). Trimming removed 2 bases at V and 5 bases at J, with 8 bases between. The CDR3 contains 12 residues. This CDR3 reads CAWSPARDTQYF. CDR3 coding DNA: TGTGCCTGGAGTCCTGCGAGAGATACGCAGTATTTT.

This chain links TRBV5-1 with TRBJ2-3; D is possibly TRBD1 (5 bases). Trimming stripped 4 bases from V and 4 bases from J, with 16 bases between. The CDR3 is 15 amino acids. Germline CDR1 and CDR2: SGHRS and YFSETQ. The CDR3 spells CASSPTVPPADTQYF. The CDR3 region has the DNA TGCGCCAGCAGCCCGACAGTCCCACCCGCAGATACGCAGTATTTT.

The genes are TRBV10-1 and TRBJ2-1; 12 nucleotides match TRBD2. This CDR3 contains 14 residues. The germline V gene encodes CDR1 WNHNN and CDR2 SYGVQD (reference sequence). V shed 8 bases, J shed 5 bases, and the junction held 4 bases outside the gene matches. In nucleotides, the CDR3 is TGCGCCAGCTCCAGGACTAGCGGGGACAATGAGCAGTTCTTC. Amino acids: CASSRTSGDNEQFF.

V gene TRBV11-3 combines with J gene TRBJ2-4, with TRBD1 matching 7 bases. Per germline, CDR1 SGHNT and CDR2 YENEEA. This CDR3 has 17 residues. V lost 4 bases, J lost 0 bases, and 9 bases stayed unmatched. CDR3 DNA: TGTGCCAGCAGCTCAGACGACAGGGTCCTAGCCAAAAACATTCAGTACTTC. Encoded protein: CASSSDDRVLAKNIQYF.

The chain carries TRBV7-9 and TRBJ2-1; 9 bases agree with TRBD2. The CDR3 extends over 17 amino acids. V shed 2 bases, J shed 7 bases, and the junction held 12 bases outside the gene matches. Germline values: CDR1 SEHNR, CDR2 FQNEAQ (reference sequence). The CDR3 nucleotides are TGTGCCAGCAGCTTACCGGAGGGCCCTAGCGGGAAAAATGAGCAGTTCTTC. Its translation is CASSLPEGPSGKNEQFF.

The genes are TRBV7-6 and TRBJ1-4; a possible D gene is TRBD1 (5 bases). The germline CDR1 and CDR2 sequences are SGHVS and FNYEAQ. The ends were cut back, 3 bases at V and 8 bases at J, with 13 bases in the middle. The CDR3 has 14 residues. The CDR3 bases are TGTGCCAGCAGCTTTCAGGCAGGGAGGGAAAAACTGTTTTTT. This sequence encodes CASSFQAGREKLFF.

The rearrangement uses TRBV5-1 and TRBJ2-2, with D maybe TRBD1 (6 bases). The germline V gene encodes CDR1 SGHRS and CDR2 YFSETQ. This CDR3 is built from 18 residues. V was cut by 0 bases and J by 2 bases, with 17 bases left in between. This CDR3 is CASSLDGRGNGNTGELFF. The CDR3 nucleotides read TGCGCCAGCAGCTTGGATGGCAGGGGAAATGGAAACACCGGGGAGCTGTTTTTT.

This clone was counted a single time. The gene calls are TRBV5-4 and TRBJ2-2; 7 bases line up with TRBD2. V lost 4 bases to trimming and J lost 0 bases; unmatched junction nucleotides: 12. Germline V lookup: CDR1 SGHNT, CDR2 YYREEE (reference sequence). CDR3 length: 18 amino acids. The CDR3 DNA follows: TGTGCCAGCAGCGGGGGGACTCGCGGGGGACCGAACACCGGGGAGCTGTTTTTT. Translating it yields CASSGGTRGGPNTGELFF. Full variable domain (missing parts from reference TRBV5-4 and TRBJ2-2): ETGVTQSPTHLIKTRGQQVTLRCSSQSGHNTVSWYQQALGQGPQFIFQYYREEENGRGNFPPRFSGLQFPNYSSELNVNALELDDSALYLCASSGGTRGGPNTGELFFGEGSRLTVL.

The CDR3 reads CASSLAGLAGGEQFF. The CDR3 nucleotides read TGCGCCAGCAGCTTGGCCGGCCTAGCGGGCGGGGAGCAGTTCTTC. The gene calls are TRBV5-1 and TRBJ2-1; 8 nucleotides agree with TRBD2. After removal of 0 bases from V and 10 bases from J, the junction contained 9 bases not matched to a gene. CDR1 SGHRS and CDR2 YFSETQ come from the germline V gene. This CDR3 spans 15 amino acids. The entire variable domain, with the rest obtained from reference TRBV5-1 and TRBJ2-1, is as follows: KAGVTQTPRYLIKTRGQQVTLSCSPISGHRSVSWYQQTPGQGLQFLFEYFSETQRNKGNFPGRFSGRQFSNSRSEMNVSTLELGDSALYLCASSLAGLAGGEQFFGPGTRLTVL.

Sample share makes this clone medium-sized (0.01 to 0.1%). The rearrangement uses TRBV27 and TRBJ2-2; D uncertain. The CDR3 runs to 10 residues. V shed 5 bases and J shed 8 bases, with 3 bases lying between them. In germline, CDR1 is MNHEY, CDR2 SMNVEV (reference sequence). CDR3: CASSAGELFF. For the CDR3, the DNA is TGTGCCAGCAGTGCGGGGGAGCTGTTTTTT.

The V and J genes are TRBV6-5 and TRBJ1-1; no clear D gene. The V end lost 8 bases, the J end lost 7 bases, and 8 bases lay between the germline ends. Germline CDR1 reads MNHEY; CDR2 reads SVGAGI. The CDR3 covers 10 residues. In nucleotides, the CDR3 is TGTGCCAGCGGAGAGAGTGAAGCTTTCTTT. This sequence encodes CASGESEAFF.

This clone was recorded only once. V gene TRBV5-6 combines with J gene TRBJ2-1; no reliable D call. V shed 5 bases and J shed 2 bases, with 20 bases lying between them. The CDR3 totals 17 residues. The germline V gene encodes CDR1 SGHDT and CDR2 YYEEEE. In DNA, the CDR3 is TGTGCCAGCAGTTATCCGCCGCTAGGCGGCGCCTACAATGAGCAGTTCTTC. This sequence encodes CASSYPPLGGAYNEQFF.

This chain joins TRBV18 and TRBJ1-1; D not certain. V was cut by 3 bases and J by 3 bases, with 14 bases left in between. CDR1 and CDR2 from the germline V gene are KGHSH and LQKENI. There are 15 residues in the CDR3. The CDR3 region has the DNA TGTGCCAGCTCACCCGCTGGTAGCCGGGACACTGAAGCTTTCTTT. Residues: CASSPAGSRDTEAFF. Supplemented by reference TRBV18 and TRBJ1-1, the full variable domain reads NAGVMQNPRHLVRRRGQEARLRCSPMKGHSHVYWYRQLPEEGLKFMVYLQKENIIDESGMPKERFSAEFPKEGPSILRIQQVVRGDSAAYFCASSPAGSRDTEAFFGQGTRLTVV.

About this clone itself: Other DNA sequences in the same sample also yield this CDR3. J is TRBJ2-7 and V is TRBV27; D might be TRBD2 (6 bases). This CDR3 is built from 14 residues. Germline V CDR1 and CDR2: MNHEY, SMNVEV (reference sequence). V lost 7 bases and J 6 bases, leaving 19 bases between the germline ends. CDR3 residues: CASNIGTGNGEQYF. For the CDR3, the DNA is TGTGCCAGCAACATCGGGACTGGTAATGGCGAGCAGTACTTC.

This clone has just one count. The chain joins TRBV6-5 to TRBJ1-6; D not certain. V was cut by 6 bases and J by 10 bases, with 16 bases left in between. The CDR3 covers 14 residues. The germline gives CDR1 MNHEY, CDR2 SVGAGI. The DNA for the CDR3 is TGTGCCAGCAGACCCCGCGGGGAAGGGTCACCCCTCCACTTT. Translating it yields CASRPRGEGSPLHF.

The chain is built from TRBV4-1 and TRBJ1-1; 10 bases match TRBD1. This CDR3 has 15 amino acids. V dropped 3 bases and J dropped 4; count of bases not matched to a gene: 5. Per the germline V gene, CDR1 is MGHRA and CDR2 is YSYEKL. The CDR3 spells CASSQTGGAVTEAFF. The DNA for the CDR3 is TGCGCCAGCAGCCAGACAGGGGGCGCGGTCACTGAAGCTTTCTTT.

The chain joins TRBV7-4 to TRBJ1-4, with no clear D. The CDR3 has 18 amino acids. The V and J ends lost 3 bases and 0 bases respectively, with 17 bases between them. The germline V gene encodes CDR1 SGHVT and CDR2 SQSDAQ. The CDR3 reads CASSFQRSYKTTNEKLFF. The CDR3 DNA reads as TGTGCCAGCAGCTTTCAGCGCTCTTATAAAACAACTAATGAAAAACTGTTTTTT. The whole variable domain, filled in from reference TRBV7-4 and TRBJ1-4, reads GAGVSQSPRYKVAKRGRDVALRCDSISGHVTLYWYRQTLGQGSEVLTYSQSDAQRDKSGRPSGRFSAERPERSVSTLKIQRTEQGDSAVYLCASSFQRSYKTTNEKLFFGSGTQLSVL.

The chain links TRBV12-3 or TRBV12-4 to TRBJ1-1; tentative D call: TRBD1 (5 bases). The CDR3 has 12 residues. Between the trimmed V and J ends, which lost 2 bases and 9 bases, there was a span of 10 bases. CDR3 sequence: CASSLSRVKAFF. Here the CDR3 DNA reads TGTGCCAGCAGTTTAAGCAGGGTCAAAGCTTTCTTT.

This chain links TRBV5-4 with TRBJ2-7; perhaps TRBD2 as D (5 bases). The CDR3 extends over 14 amino acids. In germline, CDR1 is SGHNT, CDR2 YYREEE (reference sequence). Trimming stripped 4 bases from V and 1 base from J, with 12 bases between. Here the CDR3 reads CASSRQAASYEQYF. The CDR3, as DNA: TGTGCCAGCAGCCGACAAGCGGCTTCCTACGAGCAGTACTTC.

This rearrangement joins TRBV5-5 to TRBJ1-6; 8 bases agree with TRBD1. The CDR3 totals 17 residues. Germline lookup yields CDR1 SGHKS and CDR2 YYEKEE (reference sequence). With V trimmed by 0 bases and J by 7 bases, 9 bases remained unmatched. The CDR3: CASSLGRQGRINSPLHF. CDR3 bases: TGTGCCAGCAGCTTGGGGCGACAGGGGCGAATCAATTCACCCCTCCACTTT.

The rearrangement joins TRBV11-2 to TRBJ1-3; D possibly corresponds to TRBD1 (6 bases). V gave up 5 bases and J gave up 1 base, with 12 bases separating them. Germline lookup yields CDR1 SGHAT and CDR2 FQNNGV. The CDR3 consists of 15 residues. The CDR3 loop reads CASSPSRGSGNTIYF. Written as DNA, the CDR3 is TGTGCCAGCAGCCCTAGCAGGGGTTCTGGAAACACCATATATTTT.

J is TRBJ2-7 and V is TRBV14, with 7 bases matching TRBD2. The CDR3 covers 15 residues. V was pared by 4 bases and J by 3 bases, with 9 bases of the junction left unmatched. Per the germline V gene, CDR1 is SGHDN and CDR2 is FVKESK. The CDR3 region has the DNA TGTGCCAGCAGCCCGGGTAGGGGACTACTCTACGAGCAGTACTTC. This gives the protein CASSPGRGLLYEQYF.